One TCR beta chain is described in this entry. Terminally differentiated effector memory CD45RA+ cells were left out of the naive CD8 fraction, which was CD45RO-negative and positively selected for CCR7. Several immunoSEQ plates received, in even portions, the genomic DNA of each subset. Data came from immunoSEQ multiplex PCR; TCRdb stores just in-frame clones and leaves some out. The table records about 610,000 clones, around 96% of them present only once. The source of the sample is a study of shared clonotypes between healthy human individuals. This sequence was found in a woman aged 25-40 years in good health. The material sequenced was naive CD8+ T cells sorted from blood.

CDR3 DNA: TGTGCCAGCAGTTTAACGGACGTCTTCACTGAAGCTTTCTTT. Encoded protein: CASSLTDVFTEAFF. The chain employs TRBV27 and TRBJ1-1; D is uncertain. Germline values: CDR1 MNHEY, CDR2 SMNVEV (reference sequence). The V gene lost 2 bases and the J gene lost 4 bases, with 11 bases spanning the gap. The CDR3 has 14 residues.